Listed below are T cell receptor beta chains from one sample, sequenced in a study of blood T cell repertoires in COVID-19. Some clones are missing from TCRdb's copy, which holds only in-frame ones; the method was immunoSEQ multiplex PCR. The sample carries approximately 270,000 clones, roughly 90% recorded once. The sequenced sample was peripheral blood. The receptors shown here come from a man aged 50 or older with acute or convalescent COVID-19. The CDR3 runs from the conserved cysteine through the conserved F or W. A D gene is named only where the DNA matches it firmly. Part of the rows lack a size; the others show once, few, many or a class for expanded clones.

J gene,V gene,clone size,D gene,CDR3 DNA,CDR3 protein
TRBJ2-5,TRBV6-5,once,-,TGTGCCAGCAGTTACTCCCCCCCGAAAAGGGGAGAGACCCAGTACTTC,CASSYSPPKRGETQYF
TRBJ1-2,TRBV29-1,-,-,TGCAGCGTTACCCATCGAGCTGGCTACACCTTC,CSVTHRAGYTF
TRBJ1-5,TRBV7-3,-,-,TGTGCCAGCAGCCCTCATGAGAGCAATCAGCCCCAGCATTTT,CASSPHESNQPQHF
TRBJ1-3,TRBV19,-,-,TGTGCCAGTAGTATGGGCGGAGCGGAGGAATACTCTGGAAACACCATATATTTT,CASSMGGAEEYSGNTIYF
TRBJ2-6,TRBV5-5,-,TRBD1,TGTGCCAGCAGCTTGACCACAGGGGGCTCTGGGGCCAACGTCCTGACTTTC,CASSLTTGGSGANVLTF
TRBJ2-2,TRBV7-3,-,-,TGTGCCAGCAGCTTAATGTTAGCGAACACCGGGGAGCTGTTTTTT,CASSLMLANTGELFF
TRBJ2-1,TRBV5-1,-,TRBD2,TGCGCCAGCAGTAGGGGACTAGCGGGGAGTGAGCAGTTCTTC,CASSRGLAGSEQFF
TRBJ1-4,TRBV3-1/TRBV3-2,once,-,TGTGCCAGCAGCCAACGGGGAACAGCTAATGAAAAACTGTTTTTT,CASSQRGTANEKLFF
TRBJ1-1,TRBV11-3,-,-,TGTGCCAGCAGCGAAGAAGGGGACACTGAAGCTTTCTTT,CASSEEGDTEAFF
TRBJ1-1,TRBV6-5,-,-,TGTGCCAGCACCCGGACAACCAAGGGGACTGAAGCTTTCTTT,CASTRTTKGTEAFF
TRBJ2-3,TRBV5-1,few,TRBD1,TGCGCCAGCAGCTTGACGACAGGGGGCGCAGATACGCAGTATTTT,CASSLTTGGADTQYF
TRBJ2-1,TRBV5-8,few,-,TGTGCCAGCAGCTTGGGCTATGAATGGGAGCAGTTCTTC,CASSLGYEWEQFF
TRBJ1-1,TRBV5-1,few,-,TGCGCCAGCAGCTTGACAGGCCGCTCGGCTGAAGCTTTCTTT,CASSLTGRSAEAFF
TRBJ2-2,TRBV7-9,-,-,TGTGCCAGCAGTTTGGACAGCCCGAACACCGGGGAGCTGTTTTTT,CASSLDSPNTGELFF
TRBJ1-2,TRBV20-1,-,TRBD1,TGCAGTGCAGGGGGCCGGTATGGCTACACCTTC,CSAGGRYGYTF
TRBJ1-5,TRBV9,-,-,TGTGCCAGCAGCGTGGCACCCAGTCAGCCCCAGCATTTT,CASSVAPSQPQHF
TRBJ1-3,TRBV3-1/TRBV3-2,-,-,TGTGCCAGCAGCCAACAGGGGCCCGGAAACACCATATATTTT,CASSQQGPGNTIYF
TRBJ1-2,TRBV5-6,-,TRBD1,TGTGCCAGCAGCCCAGGGGGCGACTATGGCTACACCTTC,CASSPGGDYGYTF
TRBJ1-2,TRBV6-5,-,-,TGTGCCAGCAGTTACACTTACACCTCCCAGGACTACACCTTC,CASSYTYTSQDYTF
TRBJ1-2,TRBV2,-,-,TGTGCCAGCAGTGAAGCGTGGAAGATTGAGGGAAATGGCTACACCTTC,CASSEAWKIEGNGYTF
TRBJ1-2,TRBV7-9,-,-,TGTGCCAGCAGCGTAGGGGGGGACTATGGCTACACCTTC,CASSVGGDYGYTF
TRBJ2-2,TRBV11-2,-,-,TGTGCCAGCAGCTTTGGACTATCCACCGGGGAGCTGTTTTTT,CASSFGLSTGELFF
TRBJ1-6,TRBV10-3,-,-,TGTGCCATCAGTGAGTCGTCCCGACAGTTATCACCCCTCCACTTT,CAISESSRQLSPLHF
TRBJ1-1,TRBV4-1,-,-,TGCGCCAGCAGCCAAGATCAGGCGGGGAGGGCTGAAGCTTTCTTT,CASSQDQAGRAEAFF
TRBJ2-5,TRBV7-9,-,-,TGTGCCGGGCAGACGGCAGAGACCCAGTACTTC,CAGQTAETQYF